This TCR beta chain was identified in a study of response to subunit inactivated influenza vaccine. Broader study findings: The authors proposed limited new T cell recruitment per seasonal influenza vaccination.

The sample holds many counts of this clonotype. Its matching antigen is unknown. MiXCR, run by TCRdb on the RT-PCR reads, gives a single entry per CDR3 protein. The sample has approximately 500,000 distinct CDR3 sequences; 13% are singletons. This CDR3 has 13 amino acids. Germline V gives CDR1 SQVTM, CDR2 ANQGSEA. The V and J ends lost 6 bases and 3 bases respectively, with 12 bases between them. The sample consisted of PBMCs from blood, taken about 40 days after vaccination. This clonotype was sampled from a man between 50 and 59 years old who received an inactivated influenza vaccine. The V gene is TRBV29-1, the J gene TRBJ2-1; D possibly corresponds to TRBD1 (5 bases). The CDR3 region is CSVQGDLYNEQFF. CDR3 nucleotides: TGCAGCGTGCAGGGTGACCTCTACAATGAGCAGTTCTTC.